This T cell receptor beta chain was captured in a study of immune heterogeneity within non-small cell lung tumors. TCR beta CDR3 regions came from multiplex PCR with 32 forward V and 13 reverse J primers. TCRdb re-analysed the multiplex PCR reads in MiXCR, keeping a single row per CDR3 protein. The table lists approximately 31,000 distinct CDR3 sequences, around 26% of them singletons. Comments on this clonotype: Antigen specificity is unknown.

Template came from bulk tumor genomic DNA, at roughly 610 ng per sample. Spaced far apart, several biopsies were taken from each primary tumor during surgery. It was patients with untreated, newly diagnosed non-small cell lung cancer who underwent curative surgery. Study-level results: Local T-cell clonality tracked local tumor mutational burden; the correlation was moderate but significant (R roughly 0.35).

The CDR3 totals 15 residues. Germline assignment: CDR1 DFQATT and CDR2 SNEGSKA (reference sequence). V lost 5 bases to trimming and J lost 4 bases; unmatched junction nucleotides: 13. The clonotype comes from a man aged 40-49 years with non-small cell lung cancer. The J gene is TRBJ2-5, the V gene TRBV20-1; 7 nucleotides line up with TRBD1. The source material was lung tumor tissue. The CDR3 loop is CSALTGQTYLETQYF. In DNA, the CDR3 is TGCAGTGCTTTGACGGGACAGACGTACCTAGAGACCCAGTACTTC.